This T cell receptor beta chain was found in a study of blood T cell repertoires in COVID-19. Overall study: Specimens from acute and convalescent COVID-19 originated in the United States, Italy and Spain.

Using immunoSEQ multiplex PCR, the repertoire was profiled, and TCRdb retains in-frame clones only, with some absent. The table has 100,000 to 150,000 clones, over 85% seen once. Seattle patient enrollment occurred during active infection, with longitudinal follow-up thereafter. Germline V CDR1 and CDR2: SEHNR, FQNEAQ (reference sequence). The V end was cut by 3 bases, the J end by 2 bases, with 7 bases between. The CDR3 is 13 amino acids. V gene TRBV7-9 combines with J gene TRBJ2-5; no definite D call. The sample comprised peripheral blood. The receptor's source is a man aged 55 to 70 with COVID-19, enrolled during active disease. The CDR3 sequence: CASSFPSQETQYF. CDR3 nucleotides: TGTGCCAGCAGCTTCCCCAGTCAAGAGACCCAGTACTTC.